This passage covers 12 T cell receptor beta chains from one sample sequenced in a study of beta chain features in type 1 diabetes. Regarding the study as a whole: Researchers report that Type 1 diabetes patients had moderately but significantly shorter TCRB CDR3s across all four CD4+ subsets.

cDNA synthesis used the whole RNA isolate, giving expressed TCRB sequences. Measured with immunoSEQ multiplex PCR; TCRdb has only the in-frame clones, and not every one. This table has 680,000 or so clones, around an eighth appearing once. For these TCRs, the target antigens are not known. Input material: naive CD4+ T cells from blood. Receptor source: a man aged 18 to 30 with type 1 diabetes.

This chain links TRBV2 with TRBJ2-5, with 7 bases aligning to TRBD1. CDR1 is SNHLY, CDR2 FYNNEI, per germline. There are 15 residues in the CDR3. V dropped 2 bases and J dropped 2; count of bases not matched to a gene: 5. CDR3: CASSEQGQAQETQYF. CDR3 DNA sequence: TGTGCCAGCAGTGAACAAGGACAGGCACAAGAGACCCAGTACTTC. The full variable domain, rest sourced from reference TRBV2 and TRBJ2-5, is EPEVTQTPSHQVTQMGQEVILRCVPISNHLYFYWYRQILGQKVEFLVSFYNNEISEKSEIFDDQFSVERPDGSNFTLKIRSTKLEDSAMYFCASSEQGQAQETQYFGPGTRLLVL.

This rearrangement joins TRBV29-1 to TRBJ2-7; TRBD2 agrees at 14 bases. The J call may be incorrect, as the DNA end agrees better with TRBJ2-5. Germline loops: CDR1 SQVTM, CDR2 ANQGSEA. The length of the CDR3 is 13 residues. CDR3: CSGLAGGPETQYF. The CDR3 nucleotides read TGCAGCGGACTAGCGGGGGGGCCGGAGACCCAGTACTTC.

This clone was counted between two and nine times. V gene TRBV30 combines with J gene TRBJ2-5; D is ambiguous. CDR1 is GTSNPN, CDR2 SVGIG, per germline (reference sequence). V lost 4 bases to trimming and J lost 5 bases, with 11 bases between them. This CDR3 contains 12 residues. The CDR3 region is CAWNSGVETQYF. CDR3 bases: TGTGCCTGGAATTCGGGCGTGGAGACCCAGTACTTC. The variable domain in full, completed from reference TRBV30 and TRBJ2-5, reads SQTIHQWPATLVQPVGSPLSLECTVEGTSNPNLYWYRQAAGRGLQLLFYSVGIGQISSEVPQNLSASRPQDRQFILSSKKLLLSDSGFYLCAWNSGVETQYFGPGTRLLVL.

Comments on this clone: In the same sample, other DNA sequences code for this CDR3. The chain couples TRBV15 to TRBJ1-5; D is ambiguous. The length of the CDR3 is 16 residues. Trimming shortened V by 0 bases and J by 3 bases, and 12 bases separated the two germline ends. Per germline, CDR1 LNHNV and CDR2 YYDKDF (reference sequence). CDR3 sequence reads: CATSRDLSGSNQPQHF. CDR3 DNA sequence: TGTGCCACCAGCAGAGATCTTAGCGGTTCCAATCAGCCCCAGCATTTT.

This clone was observed a single time. The rearrangement uses TRBV18 and TRBJ2-2, with a weak D call TRBD1 (5 bases). The length of the CDR3 is 14 residues. V was shortened by 2 bases and J by 6 bases, with 10 bases between the two germline ends. CDR1 is KGHSH, CDR2 LQKENI, per germline. The CDR3 is CASSPTRVSGELFF. CDR3 coding DNA: TGTGCCAGCTCACCAACCAGGGTGTCCGGGGAGCTGTTTTTT. Complete variable domain (other parts from reference TRBV18 and TRBJ2-2): NAGVMQNPRHLVRRRGQEARLRCSPMKGHSHVYWYRQLPEEGLKFMVYLQKENIIDESGMPKERFSAEFPKEGPSILRIQQVVRGDSAAYFCASSPTRVSGELFFGEGSRLTVL.

This clone was seen a few times. This sequence joins TRBV28 and TRBJ2-2; 7 positions match TRBD1. CDR3 size: 17 residues. Germline V gene sequence: CDR1 MDHEN, CDR2 SYDVKM. V dropped 3 bases and J dropped 1; count of bases not matched to a gene: 8. CDR3 loop: CASSLPGQTVNTGELFF. CDR3 DNA: TGTGCCAGCAGTTTGCCGGGACAGACGGTGAACACCGGGGAGCTGTTTTTT.

In regard to this clone: The junction shows a germline mismatch at one end, possibly a read error. The genes are TRBV18 and TRBJ2-7; D remains unclear. CDR3 length: 14 amino acids. Germline V lookup: CDR1 KGHSH, CDR2 LQKENI. The CDR3 region has the DNA TGTGCCAGCTCTCCACGGACCCTCGTTGGCGAGCAGTACTTC. Amino acid sequence: CASSPRTLVGEQYF.

This clone was detected a few times. The chain is built from TRBV11-2 and TRBJ1-5; the D is unclear. Germline V CDR1 and CDR2: SGHAT, FQNNGV. This CDR3 is 16 amino acids long. V lost 3 bases to trimming and J lost 4 bases, with 16 bases between them. CDR3 region: CASSLVEALLNQPQHF. CDR3 nucleotides: TGTGCCAGCAGCTTGGTGGAGGCCCTCCTAAATCAGCCCCAGCATTTT.

V and J are TRBV19 and TRBJ2-1; the match to TRBD2 covers 8 bases. Germline V lookup: CDR1 LNHDA, CDR2 SQIVND (reference sequence). J gave up 0 bases and V 3 bases, and 7 bases lay outside the gene matches. The CDR3 has 17 residues. CDR3: CASSIASGGFSYNEQFF. The CDR3 DNA reads as TGTGCCAGTAGTATTGCCAGCGGGGGATTCTCCTACAATGAGCAGTTCTTC.

V is TRBV5-1 and J is TRBJ1-1; TRBD1 is a possible D gene (5 bases). CDR3 size: 14 residues. Germline lookup yields CDR1 SGHRS and CDR2 YFSETQ. Trimming pared 0 bases from V and 9 bases from J, leaving 15 bases between. Written as DNA, the CDR3 is TGCGCCAGCAGCTTGGCTGGGACCTCGGCACAAGCTTTCTTT. Translating it yields CASSLAGTSAQAFF.

The J gene is TRBJ2-1, the V gene TRBV6-5; the D gene is possibly TRBD2 (6 bases). Trimming removed 7 bases at V and 4 bases at J, with 17 bases between. The CDR3 spans 15 residues. Germline V gene data show CDR1 as MNHEY and CDR2 as SVGAGI. The DNA of the CDR3 is TGTGCCAGCACCCGATCGTCGGGGGTTTACAATGAGCAGTTCTTC. Its translation: CASTRSSGVYNEQFF.

The chain uses TRBV6-5 and TRBJ1-1; D ambiguous. Germline V gene data show CDR1 as MNHEY and CDR2 as SVGAGI. V dropped 0 bases and J dropped 4 bases, with 15 bases sitting between them. There are 16 residues in the CDR3. In DNA form, the CDR3 reads TGTGCCAGCAGTTACTCGGGCAGCCGGGGAGGCACTGAAGCTTTCTTT. Protein: CASSYSGSRGGTEAFF.